The next 4 T cell receptor beta chains were all read from a single sample in a study of regulatory T cells in long-lasting Graves disease. CDR3-region Arm-PCR and iRepertoire HTBI primers produced the TCR beta libraries. TCRdb re-derived calls from the multiplex PCR reads in MiXCR, one entry per CDR3 protein. This repertoire shows over 350,000 distinct CDR3 sequences, less than 25% found once; its top ten account for 20%. Time point indicated: persistent/refractory GD, antithyroid drugs over 5 years with positive TRAb. Extracted PBMC RNA gave rise to the TCR library. The sequenced sample was peripheral blood mononuclear cells (PBMCs), obtained when the disease was refractory, from a patient treated with antithyroid drugs. These receptors were taken from a female donor with Graves disease.

This clonotype has only a few counts. This rearrangement joins TRBV20-1 to TRBJ2-2, with 12 bases fitting TRBD2. V shed 5 bases, J shed 5 bases, and the junction held 6 bases outside the gene matches. Germline values: CDR1 DFQATT, CDR2 SNEGSKA (reference sequence). This CDR3 comprises 15 residues. The CDR3, as DNA: TGCAGTGCTTCCCCGACTAGCGGGAGTACCGGGGAGCTGTTTTTT. Its protein is CSASPTSGSTGELFF.

Regarding this clonotype: A much larger clonotype is one base distant, so this may be a read error. The genes are TRBV5-6 and TRBJ2-7; possibly TRBD2 for D (6 bases). This CDR3 is built from 15 residues. The germline V gene encodes CDR1 SGHDT and CDR2 YYEEEE. The CDR3, as DNA: TGTGCCGGCAGCTTGGGTGCGGGAAGGGGCTACGAGCAGTACTTC. It yields the protein CAGSLGAGRGYEQYF.

The chain links TRBV12-3 or TRBV12-4 to TRBJ2-2; the match to TRBD1 covers 7 bases. J lost 6 bases, V lost 5 bases, and 12 bases had no gene match. The CDR3 is 16 amino acids. The CDR3 sequence is CASSPNRGVESGELFF. CDR3 nucleotide sequence: TGTGCCAGCAGTCCGAACAGGGGTGTAGAGTCCGGGGAGCTGTTTTTT.

In its sample, this clonotype was seen a few times. The rearrangement uses TRBV6-1 and TRBJ2-5; 7 bases match TRBD2. Germline CDR1 is MNHNS and CDR2 is SASEGT. This CDR3 is built from 15 residues. The trim removed 9 bases at V and 5 bases at J, leaving 15 bases unmatched. The CDR3 sequence: CASTEAGVLVETQYF. CDR3 bases: TGTGCCAGTACTGAGGCGGGAGTACTGGTGGAGACCCAGTACTTC.